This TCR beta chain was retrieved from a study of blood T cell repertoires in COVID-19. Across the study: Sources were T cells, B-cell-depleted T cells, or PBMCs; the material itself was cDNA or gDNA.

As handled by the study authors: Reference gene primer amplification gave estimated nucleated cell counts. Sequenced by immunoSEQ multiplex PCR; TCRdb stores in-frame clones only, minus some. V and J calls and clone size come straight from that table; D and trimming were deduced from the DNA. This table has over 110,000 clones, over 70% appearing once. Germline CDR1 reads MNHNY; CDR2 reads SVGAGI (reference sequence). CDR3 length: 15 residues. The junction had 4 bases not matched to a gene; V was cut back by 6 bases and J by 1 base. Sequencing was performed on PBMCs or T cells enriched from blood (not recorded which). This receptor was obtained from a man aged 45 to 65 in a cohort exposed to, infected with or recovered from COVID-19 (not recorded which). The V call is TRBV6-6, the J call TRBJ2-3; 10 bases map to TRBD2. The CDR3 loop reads CASSPSGRGTDTQYF. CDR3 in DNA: TGTGCCAGCAGCCCTAGCGGGAGAGGCACAGATACGCAGTATTTT.